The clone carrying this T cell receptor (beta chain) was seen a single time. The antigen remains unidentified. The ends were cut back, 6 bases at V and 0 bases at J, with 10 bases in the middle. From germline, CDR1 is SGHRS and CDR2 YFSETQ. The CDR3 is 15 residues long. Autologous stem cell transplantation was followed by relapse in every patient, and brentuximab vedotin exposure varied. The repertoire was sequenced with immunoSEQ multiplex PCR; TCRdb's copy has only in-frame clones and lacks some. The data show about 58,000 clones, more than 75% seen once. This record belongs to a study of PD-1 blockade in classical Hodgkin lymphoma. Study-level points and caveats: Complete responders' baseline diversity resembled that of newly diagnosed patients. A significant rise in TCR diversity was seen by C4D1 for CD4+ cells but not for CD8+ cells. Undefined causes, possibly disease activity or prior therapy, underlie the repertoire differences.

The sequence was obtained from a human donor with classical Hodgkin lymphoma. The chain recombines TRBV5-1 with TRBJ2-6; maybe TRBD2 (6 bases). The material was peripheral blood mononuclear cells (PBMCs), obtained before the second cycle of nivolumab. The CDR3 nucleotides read TGCGCCAGCACGGACGGGAGCTCTGGGGCCAACGTCCTGACTTTC. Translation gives CASTDGSSGANVLTF.